The 2 T cell receptor beta chains listed next were all sequenced from one sample in a study of cytomegalovirus exposure and HLA in healthy donors. The study ran its PCR with 60 Vbeta and 13 Jbeta primers. Here immunoSEQ multiplex PCR was the method, and the copy in TCRdb shows in-frame clones only, minus some. The table shows about 41,000 clones, with 81% occurring only once. Material: PBMCs. The receptor source for this set is a man over 45 in good health and CMV-seronegative.

The rearrangement uses TRBV27 and TRBJ2-2; 9 bases match TRBD1. Germline values: CDR1 MNHEY, CDR2 SMNVEV (reference sequence). The length of the CDR3 is 14 residues. The V segment lost 6 bases and the J segment 3 bases; nucleotides outside the gene matches: 2. CDR3 sequence: CASRWTGDTGELFF. The CDR3 bases are TGTGCCAGCAGATGGACAGGGGACACCGGGGAGCTGTTTTTT.

This chain connects TRBV7-6 to TRBJ2-1, with 14 bases aligning to TRBD2. J gave up 6 bases and V 5 bases, and 9 bases lay outside the gene matches. The CDR3 has 17 amino acids. Germline CDR1 SGHVS, CDR2 FNYEAQ. The CDR3 nucleotides are TGTGCCAGCAGCGCTGGACTAGCGGGGGGACTCATCAATGAGCAGTTCTTC. Translated: CASSAGLAGGLINEQFF.